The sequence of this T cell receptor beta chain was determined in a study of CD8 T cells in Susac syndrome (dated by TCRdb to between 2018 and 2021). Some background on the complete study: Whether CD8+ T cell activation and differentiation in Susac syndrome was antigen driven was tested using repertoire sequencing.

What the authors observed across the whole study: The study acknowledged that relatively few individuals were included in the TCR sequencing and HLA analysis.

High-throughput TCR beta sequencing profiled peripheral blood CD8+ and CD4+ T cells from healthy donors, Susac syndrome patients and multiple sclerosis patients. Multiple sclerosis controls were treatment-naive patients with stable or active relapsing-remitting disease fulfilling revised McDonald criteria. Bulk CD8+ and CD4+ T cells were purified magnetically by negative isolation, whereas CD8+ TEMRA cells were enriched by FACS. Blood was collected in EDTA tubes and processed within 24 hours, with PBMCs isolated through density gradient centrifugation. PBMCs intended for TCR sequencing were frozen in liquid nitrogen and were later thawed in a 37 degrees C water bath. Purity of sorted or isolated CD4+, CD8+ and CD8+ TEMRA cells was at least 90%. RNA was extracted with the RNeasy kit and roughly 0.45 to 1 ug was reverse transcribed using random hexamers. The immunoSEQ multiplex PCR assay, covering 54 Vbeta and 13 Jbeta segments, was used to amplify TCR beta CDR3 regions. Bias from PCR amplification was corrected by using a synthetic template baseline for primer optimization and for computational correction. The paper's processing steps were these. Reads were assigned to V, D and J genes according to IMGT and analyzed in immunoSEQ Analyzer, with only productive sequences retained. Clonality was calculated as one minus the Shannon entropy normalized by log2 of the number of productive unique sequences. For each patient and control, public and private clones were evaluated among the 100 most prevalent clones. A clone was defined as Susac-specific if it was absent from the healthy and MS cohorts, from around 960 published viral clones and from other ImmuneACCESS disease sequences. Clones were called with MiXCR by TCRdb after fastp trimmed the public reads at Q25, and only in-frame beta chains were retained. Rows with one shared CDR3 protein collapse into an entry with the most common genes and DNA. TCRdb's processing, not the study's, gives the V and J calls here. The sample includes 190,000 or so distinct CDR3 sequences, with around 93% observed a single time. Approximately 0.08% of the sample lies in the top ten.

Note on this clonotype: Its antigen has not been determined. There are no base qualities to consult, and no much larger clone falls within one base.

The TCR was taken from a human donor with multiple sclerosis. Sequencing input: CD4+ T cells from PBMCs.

The CDR3 loop reads CASSLGDEKLFF. The DNA is TGTGCCAGCAGTTTAGGAGATGAAAAACTGTTTTTT. This receptor chain uses TRBV12-3 or TRBV12-4 and TRBJ1-4; no D segment can be confidently identified. V is cut by 1 base and J by 6 bases, and the space between the germline ends is 3 bases. The CDR3 holds 12 amino acids from the cysteine to the phenylalanine. Only the CDR3 DNA stays, 36 bases, in frame from base 1.